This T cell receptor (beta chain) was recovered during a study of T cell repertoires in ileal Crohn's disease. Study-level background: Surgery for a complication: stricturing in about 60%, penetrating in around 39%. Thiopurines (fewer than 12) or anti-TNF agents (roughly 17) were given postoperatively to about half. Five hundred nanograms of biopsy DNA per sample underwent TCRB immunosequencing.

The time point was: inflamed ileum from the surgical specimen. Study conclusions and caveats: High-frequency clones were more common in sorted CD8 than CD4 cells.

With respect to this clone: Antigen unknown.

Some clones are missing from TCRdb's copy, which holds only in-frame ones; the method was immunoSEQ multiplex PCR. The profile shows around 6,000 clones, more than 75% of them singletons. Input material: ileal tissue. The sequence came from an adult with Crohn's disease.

This CDR3 is CASSLEGLRWSGYTF. The CDR3 region has the DNA TGTGCCAGCAGCCTGGAAGGGTTAAGGTGGAGTGGCTACACCTTC. The chain joins TRBV5-5 to TRBJ1-2, with D unresolved. Germline CDR1 and CDR2: SGHKS and YYEKEE (reference sequence). The CDR3 spans 15 residues. With 4 bases removed from V and 7 bases from J, the gap between germline ends came to 20 bases.